These 30 T cell receptor beta chains originate from one sample sequenced in a study of shared clonotypes between healthy human individuals. This table comes from immunoSEQ multiplex PCR, and its TCRdb copy is limited to in-frame clones, with some not included. The sample contains millions of clones, roughly 93% of which appear only once. Source material: naive CD4+ T cells from PBMCs. Subset described: CD45RA+ positively selected. These receptors came from a man aged 18 to 30 in good health. Some clones in this sample may be carry-over from other donors' samples.

V is TRBV28 and J is TRBJ2-3; D is unclear. Germline V lookup: CDR1 MDHEN, CDR2 SYDVKM. This CDR3 region has 11 residues. DNA for the CDR3: TGTGCACCTTGGGGCACAGATACGCAGTATTTT. Protein: CAPWGTDTQYF.

V usage is TRBV5-1 and J usage is TRBJ2-7; a weak D match, TRBD1 (7 bases). The CDR3 totals 15 residues. The germline V and J ends were trimmed by 0 bases and 3 bases, with 13 bases remaining between them. Germline V gene sequence: CDR1 SGHRS, CDR2 YFSETQ. CDR3 nucleotide sequence: TGCGCCAGCAGCTTGGCCGGGGGACAGAACTACGAGCAGTACTTC. It translates to CASSLAGGQNYEQYF.

The chain joins TRBV2 to TRBJ1-3; perhaps TRBD1 as D (5 bases). V lost 4 bases to trimming and J lost 0 bases, with 13 bases between them. The CDR3 contains 16 residues. CDR1 is SNHLY, CDR2 FYNNEI, per germline. The CDR3 region has the DNA TGTGCCAGCAGTGGGGGCCAGGCCTCCTCTGGAAACACCATATATTTT. Encoded protein: CASSGGQASSGNTIYF. The full variable domain, completed using reference TRBV2 and TRBJ1-3, is EPEVTQTPSHQVTQMGQEVILRCVPISNHLYFYWYRQILGQKVEFLVSFYNNEISEKSEIFDDQFSVERPDGSNFTLKIRSTKLEDSAMYFCASSGGQASSGNTIYFGEGSWLTVV.

The chain recombines TRBV28 with TRBJ2-7; D is ambiguous. Germline assignment: CDR1 MDHEN and CDR2 SYDVKM. Trimming removed 6 bases at V and 3 bases at J, with 15 bases between. There are 14 residues in the CDR3. The CDR3 loop is CASSRTRRNYEQYF. CDR3 nucleotide sequence: TGTGCCAGCAGCCGGACGAGACGTAACTACGAGCAGTACTTC. The entire variable domain, with the rest obtained from reference TRBV28 and TRBJ2-7, is as follows: DVKVTQSSRYLVKRTGEKVFLECVQDMDHENMFWYRQDPGLGLRLIYFSYDVKMKEKGDIPEGYSVSREKKERFSLILESASTNQTSMYLCASSRTRRNYEQYFGPGTRLTVT.

The CDR3 loop reads CASGGGSGLGQPQHF. DNA for the CDR3: TGTGCCAGCGGGGGAGGATCGGGTCTCGGTCAGCCCCAGCATTTT. The chain uses TRBV2 and TRBJ1-5, with TRBD1 as a possible D gene (5 bases). The length of the CDR3 is 15 residues. Trimming stripped 8 bases from V and 6 bases from J, with 20 bases between. CDR1 and CDR2 (germline): SNHLY, FYNNEI.

CDR3 coding DNA: TGTGCCAGCAGCCTGGACGGAACCTTGGGAGAAAAACTGTTTTTT. It is translated as CASSLDGTLGEKLFF. V usage is TRBV28 and J usage is TRBJ1-4; D not certain. V was shortened by 6 bases and J by 8 bases, with 19 bases between the two germline ends. The CDR3 loop spans 15 amino acids. CDR1 is MDHEN and CDR2 is SYDVKM in the germline V gene. Full variable domain (missing parts from reference TRBV28 and TRBJ1-4): DVKVTQSSRYLVKRTGEKVFLECVQDMDHENMFWYRQDPGLGLRLIYFSYDVKMKEKGDIPEGYSVSREKKERFSLILESASTNQTSMYLCASSLDGTLGEKLFFGSGTQLSVL.

This clone was detected once. V usage is TRBV28 and J usage is TRBJ2-1, with 12 nucleotides matching TRBD2. Germline lookup yields CDR1 MDHEN and CDR2 SYDVKM. The CDR3 is 16 amino acids. Trimming took 1 base from V and 7 from J; bases not matched to a gene: 5. The CDR3 is CASSLSSGRARNEQFF. CDR3 in DNA: TGTGCCAGCAGTTTATCTAGCGGGAGGGCCAGGAATGAGCAGTTCTTC.

The chain links TRBV28 to TRBJ2-1; tentatively, D is TRBD2 (6 bases). This CDR3 has 15 amino acids. The V end lost 4 bases, the J end lost 10 bases, and 20 bases lay between the germline ends. The germline CDR1 and CDR2 sequences are MDHEN and SYDVKM. CDR3 coding DNA: TGTGCCAGCAGTTGGCGTCTAGGGGCGGGGAGGGAGCAGTTCTTC. Its protein product is CASSWRLGAGREQFF. Full variable domain (outside the CDR3, taken from reference TRBV28 and TRBJ2-1): DVKVTQSSRYLVKRTGEKVFLECVQDMDHENMFWYRQDPGLGLRLIYFSYDVKMKEKGDIPEGYSVSREKKERFSLILESASTNQTSMYLCASSWRLGAGREQFFGPGTRLTVL.

The V call is TRBV7-2, the J call TRBJ2-7; no clear D. The germline gives CDR1 SGHTA, CDR2 FQGNSA. The CDR3 runs to 13 residues. V was cut by 4 bases and J by 4 bases, with 11 bases left in between. The CDR3 loop is CASSSQTGYEQYF. For the CDR3, the DNA is TGTGCCAGCAGCTCCCAGACTGGATACGAGCAGTACTTC.

This clone was counted a single time. The V and J genes are TRBV5-1 and TRBJ2-1; 8 nucleotides match TRBD2. CDR3 length: 16 residues. Losses at the gene ends were 0 bases for V and 4 bases for J; bases not matched to a gene: 6. The germline V gene encodes CDR1 SGHRS and CDR2 YFSETQ. The CDR3, as DNA: TGCGCCAGCAGCTTGGGTCCTAGCGGGCCTTACAATGAGCAGTTCTTC. This codes for CASSLGPSGPYNEQFF.

The chain joins TRBV27 to TRBJ2-7; the D is unclear. Trimming removed 5 bases at V and 6 bases at J, with 11 bases between. CDR1 is MNHEY, CDR2 SMNVEV, per germline (reference sequence). This CDR3 region has 12 residues. CDR3: CASSATATEQYF. The CDR3 DNA is TGTGCCAGCAGTGCAACTGCCACCGAGCAGTACTTC.

The chain joins TRBV7-2 to TRBJ2-1; D gene unclear. Deletions cut 1 base from V and 9 bases from J, with 7 bases between. From germline, CDR1 is SGHTA and CDR2 FQGNSA. This CDR3 region has 12 residues. This chain's CDR3 is CASSLVGVEQFF. CDR3 DNA: TGTGCCAGCAGCTTAGTAGGAGTTGAGCAGTTCTTC.

This clone was picked up one time. The chain is built from TRBV6-6 and TRBJ2-1, with TRBD2 matching over 11 bases. The CDR3 has 13 residues. V lost 5 bases, J lost 9 bases, and 3 bases stayed unmatched. Germline V gene data show CDR1 as MNHNY and CDR2 as SVGAGI (reference sequence). The CDR3 region is CASSPGTSGEQFF. Here the CDR3 DNA reads TGTGCCAGCAGTCCCGGGACTAGCGGTGAGCAGTTCTTC.

The genes are TRBV5-1 and TRBJ2-1, with 7 bases matching TRBD2. Germline CDR1 and CDR2: SGHRS and YFSETQ. Trimming removed 4 bases from V and 2 bases from J; junction bases left unmatched: 3. This CDR3 is 14 amino acids long. The CDR3 spells CASSLAETYNEQFF. CDR3 DNA: TGCGCCAGCAGCCTAGCGGAGACCTACAATGAGCAGTTCTTC.

This clone was seen just once. The rearrangement links TRBV11-2 to TRBJ2-7; D assignment may be TRBD1 or TRBD2 (5 bases each). Germline values: CDR1 SGHAT, CDR2 FQNNGV. The CDR3 consists of 14 residues. V was cut by 8 bases and J by 3 bases, with 17 bases left in between. CDR3 sequence: CASATEGTYYEQYF. The CDR3 coding sequence is TGTGCCAGCGCTACGGAAGGGACCTACTACGAGCAGTACTTC.

The V gene is TRBV7-2, the J gene TRBJ1-4; weak D call: TRBD1 (6 bases). The germline gives CDR1 SGHTA, CDR2 FQGNSA. Between the trimmed V and J ends, which lost 10 bases and 2 bases, there was a span of 20 bases. CDR3 length: 16 residues. The CDR3 reads CATKSGGWGTNEKLFF. The CDR3 DNA follows: TGTGCCACCAAAAGCGGGGGCTGGGGGACTAATGAAAAACTGTTTTTT. Together with reference TRBV7-2 and TRBJ1-4, the CDR3 gives the full variable domain: GAGVSQSPSNKVTEKGKDVELRCDPISGHTALYWYRQSLGQGLEFLIYFQGNSAPDKSGLPSDRFSAERTGGSVSTLTIQRTQQEDSAVYLCATKSGGWGTNEKLFFGSGTQLSVL.

The chain employs TRBV7-2 and TRBJ2-1; D is uncertain. The germline V gene has CDR1 SGHTA and CDR2 FQGNSA. The CDR3 runs to 13 residues. Between the trimmed V and J ends, which lost 5 bases and 6 bases, there was a span of 11 bases. In DNA form, the CDR3 reads TGTGCCAGCAGCCGAAGAGTGTCCAATGAGCAGTTCTTC. Protein sequence: CASSRRVSNEQFF.

The rearrangement links TRBV4-1 to TRBJ1-6, with D unresolved. Germline loops: CDR1 MGHRA, CDR2 YSYEKL. The V end lost 4 bases, the J end lost 7 bases, and 11 bases lay between the germline ends. CDR3 length equals 14 residues. The CDR3 loop reads CASSRYEENSPLHF. CDR3 in DNA: TGCGCCAGCAGCCGTTATGAGGAGAATTCACCCCTCCACTTT.

CDR3 DNA: TGTGCCAGCAGTCTAGACATTACTAGCACAGATACGCAGTATTTT. Its translation is CASSLDITSTDTQYF. The chain is built from TRBV6-1 and TRBJ2-3; D unclear. The CDR3 has 15 amino acids. V was trimmed by 5 bases and J by 0 bases, leaving 12 bases between them. CDR1 MNHNS and CDR2 SASEGT come from the germline V gene.

In the case of this clone: Other DNA sequences from this sample encode an identical CDR3 as well. The V gene is TRBV7-2, the J gene TRBJ1-5, with unresolved D. The V gene's germline CDR1 is SGHTA and CDR2 FQGNSA. The V gene lost 5 bases and the J gene lost 3 bases, with 8 bases spanning the gap. The CDR3 covers 13 residues. CDR3 DNA: TGTGCCAGCAGCGTTCTGCCCAATCAGCCCCAGCATTTT. Translating it yields CASSVLPNQPQHF.

The chain recombines TRBV7-8 with TRBJ1-2; 8 nucleotides agree with TRBD1. Per the germline V gene, CDR1 is SGHVS and CDR2 is FQNEAQ. The CDR3 is made up of 15 amino acids. The junction had 8 bases not matched to a gene; V was cut back by 4 bases and J by 4 bases. The CDR3 region is CASSYDRGESYGYTF. Written as DNA, the CDR3 is TGTGCCAGCAGCTATGACAGGGGTGAATCCTATGGCTACACCTTC.

Only one count was recorded for this clone. This rearrangement joins TRBV6-1 to TRBJ2-3; 9 bases line up with TRBD2. This CDR3 region has 14 residues. CDR1 and CDR2 (germline): MNHNS, SASEGT. The junction had 2 bases not matched to a gene; V was cut back by 3 bases and J by 4 bases. The DNA for the CDR3 is TGTGCCAGCAGTGAGGCGGGAGGGGCAGATACGCAGTATTTT. Translation: CASSEAGGADTQYF.

Details on this clone: Other DNA sequences of this sample code for an identical CDR3. CDR3 residues: CASSLTSGTNTEAFF. The CDR3 DNA follows: TGTGCCAGCAGCTTAACGTCGGGCACGAACACTGAAGCTTTCTTT. The chain carries TRBV7-3 and TRBJ1-1; no clear D gene. Per the germline V gene, CDR1 is SGHTA and CDR2 is FQGTGA. The length of the CDR3 is 15 residues. The V end lost 0 bases, the J end lost 1 base, and 9 bases lay between the germline ends.

CDR3 DNA: TGTGCCAGCAGCTTGGTAATAGCGGGAACGTACGGCATTCAGTACTTC. Translated, it gives CASSLVIAGTYGIQYF. The rearrangement joins TRBV7-9 to TRBJ2-4; 8 nucleotides agree with TRBD2. The germline V gene encodes CDR1 SEHNR and CDR2 FQNEAQ (reference sequence). This CDR3 has 16 residues. The V and J ends lost 3 bases and 9 bases, in that order; junction bases with no gene match: 13.

The chain is built from TRBV6-6 and TRBJ2-5; D is perhaps TRBD2 (6 bases). Per germline, CDR1 MNHNY and CDR2 SVGAGI (reference sequence). The CDR3 spans 16 residues. The germline V and J ends were trimmed by 6 bases and 5 bases, with 22 bases remaining between them. CDR3 in DNA: TGTGCCAGCAGCCCCCGGAGGGACGCCTTAAGGGAGACCCAGTACTTC. Amino acids: CASSPRRDALRETQYF.

The CDR3: CASSQDGQGLLPQHF. CDR3 DNA: TGTGCCAGCAGCCAAGACGGACAGGGGCTTCTTCCCCAGCATTTT. This chain uses TRBV4-2 with TRBJ1-5, with 9 positions matching TRBD1. V was pared by 0 bases and J by 10 bases, with 7 bases of the junction left unmatched. The CDR3 consists of 15 residues. CDR1 and CDR2 (germline): LGHNA, YNFKEQ.

The chain combines TRBV4-1 with TRBJ2-5, with 11 nucleotides matching TRBD2. Trimming cost V 3 bases and J 3 bases; bases outside gene matches: 6. This CDR3 region has 16 residues. In germline, CDR1 is MGHRA, CDR2 YSYEKL. The CDR3 nucleotides are TGCGCCAGCAGCCACACCTTTAGCGGGAGGGAAGAGACCCAGTACTTC. Protein product: CASSHTFSGREETQYF.

The rearrangement links TRBV29-1 to TRBJ2-1, with D possibly being TRBD1 or TRBD2 (5 bases each). The CDR3 has 11 amino acids. The germline V gene has CDR1 SQVTM and CDR2 ANQGSEA. Between the trimmed V and J ends, which lost 8 bases and 10 bases, there was a span of 15 bases. Here the CDR3 DNA reads TGCAGCCTCCTGAGGGGAAGCGAGCAGTTCTTC. Translation: CSLLRGSEQFF.

V usage is TRBV6-1 and J usage is TRBJ2-1; D gene uncertain. The CDR3 has 12 amino acids. V was cut by 7 bases and J by 3 bases, with 7 bases left in between. The germline CDR1 and CDR2 sequences are MNHNS and SASEGT. In nucleotides, the CDR3 is TGTGCCAGCAAAGAGATCTACAATGAGCAGTTCTTC. Its translation is CASKEIYNEQFF.

The chain couples TRBV28 to TRBJ1-2; 8 bases align to TRBD1. The CDR3 sequence is 13 residues long. Germline values: CDR1 MDHEN, CDR2 SYDVKM. The trim removed 5 bases at V and 8 bases at J, leaving 7 bases unmatched. The CDR3 nucleotides are TGTGCCAGCAGTGTGGACAGGGCCAACGGCTACACCTTC. It encodes CASSVDRANGYTF.